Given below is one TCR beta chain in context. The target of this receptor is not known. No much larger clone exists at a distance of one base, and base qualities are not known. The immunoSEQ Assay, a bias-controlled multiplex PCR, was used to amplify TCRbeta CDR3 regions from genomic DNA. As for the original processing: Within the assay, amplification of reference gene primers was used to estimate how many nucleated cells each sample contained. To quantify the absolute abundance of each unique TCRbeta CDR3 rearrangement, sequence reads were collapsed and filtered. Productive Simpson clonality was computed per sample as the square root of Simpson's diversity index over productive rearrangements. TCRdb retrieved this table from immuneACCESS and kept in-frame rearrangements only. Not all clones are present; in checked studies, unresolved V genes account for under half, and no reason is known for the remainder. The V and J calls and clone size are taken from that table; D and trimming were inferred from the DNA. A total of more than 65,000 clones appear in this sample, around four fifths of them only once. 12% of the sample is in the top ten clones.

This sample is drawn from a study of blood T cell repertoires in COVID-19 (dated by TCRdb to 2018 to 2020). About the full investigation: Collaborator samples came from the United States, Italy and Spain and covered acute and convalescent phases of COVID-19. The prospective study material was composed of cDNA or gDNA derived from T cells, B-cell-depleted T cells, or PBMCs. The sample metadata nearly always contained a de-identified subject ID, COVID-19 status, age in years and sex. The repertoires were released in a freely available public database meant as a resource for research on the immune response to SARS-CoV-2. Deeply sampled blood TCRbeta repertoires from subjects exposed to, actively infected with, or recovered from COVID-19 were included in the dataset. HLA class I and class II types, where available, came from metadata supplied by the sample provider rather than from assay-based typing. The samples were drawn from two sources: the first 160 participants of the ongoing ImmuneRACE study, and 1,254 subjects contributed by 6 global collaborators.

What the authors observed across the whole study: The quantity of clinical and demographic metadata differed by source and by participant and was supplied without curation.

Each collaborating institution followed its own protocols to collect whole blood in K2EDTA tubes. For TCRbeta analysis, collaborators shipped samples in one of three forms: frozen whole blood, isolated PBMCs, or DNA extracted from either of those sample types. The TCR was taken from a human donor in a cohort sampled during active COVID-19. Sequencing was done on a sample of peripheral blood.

The sequence in DNA is TGTGCCACAAGGGTTTACCAGGGTCGGTACGAGCAGTACTTC. This yields the protein CATRVYQGRYEQYF. The chain joins TRBV6-5 to TRBJ2-7; 5 matching bases give a weak D call of TRBD1. V and J are truncated by 10 bases and 4 bases respectively, leaving an intervening sequence of 20 bases. Spanning cysteine to phenylalanine, the CDR3 consists of 14 amino acids. Of the read, only the CDR3 DNA is kept; its 42 bases are in frame from base 1. From the germline V gene, CDR1 is MNHEY and CDR2 is SVGAGI.